This T cell receptor (beta chain) was recorded in a study of blood T cell repertoires in COVID-19. CDR3 length equals 12 residues. Germline trimming cut 4 bases from V and 10 bases from J; bases unmatched to any gene: 2. Germline-derived CDR1 and CDR2 are ENHRY and SYGVKD. Here immunoSEQ multiplex PCR was the method, and the copy in TCRdb shows in-frame clones only, minus some. The table lists a few hundred thousand clones, 65% to 90% of them singletons. The source is a woman aged 40 to 49 with acute COVID-19. Material for sequencing was PBMCs or T cells enriched from blood (not recorded which). This chain uses TRBV10-3 with TRBJ2-1; 9 nucleotides align to TRBD1. CDR3 in DNA: TGTGCCATCAGTGGACAGGGGGACGAGCAGTTCTTC. It translates to CAISGQGDEQFF.